This T cell receptor (beta chain) was captured in a study of molecular identifiers for immune sequencing clone quantification. This CDR3 comprises 11 residues. Trimming left V 2 bases short and J 5 bases short, with 7 bases between. Germline V gene data show CDR1 as DFQATT and CDR2 as SNEGSKA (reference sequence). Each CDR3 protein is one row after TCRdb ran MiXCR on the PCR reads. The sample contains over 85,000 distinct CDR3 sequences, under 40% of which appear only once. This TCR was recovered from a human donor in good health. Some libraries in this study had Jurkat cell RNA spiked in. Sequences were obtained from naive CD8+ T cells from blood, with Jurkat cell RNA spiked in. Noted subset: FACS-sorted CD8+CD4-CCR7+CD45RA+ naive T cells. This chain connects TRBV20-1 to TRBJ2-7; D unresolved. CDR3 loop: CSARMFHEQYF. The CDR3 coding sequence is TGCAGTGCTAGAATGTTCCACGAGCAGTACTTC.